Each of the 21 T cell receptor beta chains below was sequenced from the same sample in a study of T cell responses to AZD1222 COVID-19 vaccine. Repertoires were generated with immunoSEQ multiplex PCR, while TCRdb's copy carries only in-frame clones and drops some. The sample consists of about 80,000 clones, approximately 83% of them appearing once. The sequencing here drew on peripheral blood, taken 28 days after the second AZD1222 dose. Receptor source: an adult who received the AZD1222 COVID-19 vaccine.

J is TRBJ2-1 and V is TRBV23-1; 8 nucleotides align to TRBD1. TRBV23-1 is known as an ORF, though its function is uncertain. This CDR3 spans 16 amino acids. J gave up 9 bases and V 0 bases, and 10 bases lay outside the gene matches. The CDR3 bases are TGCGCCAGCAGTCAATCTAGGACAGGGTGTAGCGGTGAGCAGTTCTTC. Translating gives CASSQSRTGCSGEQFF.

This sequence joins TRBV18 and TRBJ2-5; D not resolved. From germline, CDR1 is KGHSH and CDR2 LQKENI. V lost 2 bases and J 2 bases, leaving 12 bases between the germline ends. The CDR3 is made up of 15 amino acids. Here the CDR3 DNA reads TGTGCCAGCTCACCATGGGTACAGCTTCAAGAGACCCAGTACTTC. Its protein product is CASSPWVQLQETQYF.

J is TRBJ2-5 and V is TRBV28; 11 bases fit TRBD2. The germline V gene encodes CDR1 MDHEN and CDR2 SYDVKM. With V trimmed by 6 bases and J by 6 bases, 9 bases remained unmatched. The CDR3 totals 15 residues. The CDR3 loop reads CASSLLAGARKTQYF. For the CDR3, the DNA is TGTGCCAGCAGCTTACTAGCGGGGGCCCGGAAGACCCAGTACTTC.

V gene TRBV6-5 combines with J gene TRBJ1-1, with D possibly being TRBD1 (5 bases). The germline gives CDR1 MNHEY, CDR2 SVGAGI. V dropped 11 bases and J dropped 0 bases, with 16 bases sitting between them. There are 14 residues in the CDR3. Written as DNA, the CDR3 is TGTGCCGTATCGCGGGACCCATTGAACACTGAAGCTTTCTTT. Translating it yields CAVSRDPLNTEAFF.

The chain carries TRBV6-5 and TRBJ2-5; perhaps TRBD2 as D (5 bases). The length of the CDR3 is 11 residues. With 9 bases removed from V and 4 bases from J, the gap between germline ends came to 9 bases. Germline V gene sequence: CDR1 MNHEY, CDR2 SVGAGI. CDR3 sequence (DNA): TGTGCCAGTGCCGGAGGAGAGACCCAGTACTTC. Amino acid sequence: CASAGGETQYF.

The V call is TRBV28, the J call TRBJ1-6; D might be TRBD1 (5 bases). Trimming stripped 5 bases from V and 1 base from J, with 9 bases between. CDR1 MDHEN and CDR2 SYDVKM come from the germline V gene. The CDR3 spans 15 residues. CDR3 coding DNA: TGTGCCAGCAGTGCGAGGACATCCTATAATTCACCCCTCCACTTT. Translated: CASSARTSYNSPLHF.

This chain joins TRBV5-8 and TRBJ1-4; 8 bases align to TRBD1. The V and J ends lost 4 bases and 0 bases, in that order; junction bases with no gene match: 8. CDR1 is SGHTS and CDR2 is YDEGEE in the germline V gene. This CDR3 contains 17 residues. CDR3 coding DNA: TGTGCCAGCAGCCGAGACAGGGGAACAACAACTAATGAAAAACTGTTTTTT. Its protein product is CASSRDRGTTTNEKLFF.

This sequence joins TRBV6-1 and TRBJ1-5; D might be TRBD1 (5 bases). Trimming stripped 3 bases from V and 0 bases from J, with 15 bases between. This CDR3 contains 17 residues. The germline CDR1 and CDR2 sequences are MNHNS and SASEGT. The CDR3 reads CASSDGAGIYSNQPQHF. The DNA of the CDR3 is TGTGCCAGCAGTGATGGGGCAGGAATTTATAGCAATCAGCCCCAGCATTTT.

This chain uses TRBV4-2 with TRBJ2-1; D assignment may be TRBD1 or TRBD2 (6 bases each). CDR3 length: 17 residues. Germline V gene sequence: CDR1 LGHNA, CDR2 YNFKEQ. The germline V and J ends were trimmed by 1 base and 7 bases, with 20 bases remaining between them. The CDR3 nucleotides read TGTGCCAGCAGCCAAGGGGGGGCCTCGGGGTTTCGGAATGAGCAGTTCTTC. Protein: CASSQGGASGFRNEQFF.

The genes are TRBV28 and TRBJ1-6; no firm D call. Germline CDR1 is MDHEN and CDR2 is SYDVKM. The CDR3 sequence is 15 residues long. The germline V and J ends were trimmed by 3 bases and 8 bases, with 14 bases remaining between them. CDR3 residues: CASSFYLGRDSPLHF. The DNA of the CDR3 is TGTGCCAGCAGTTTCTATTTGGGGAGGGATTCACCCCTCCACTTT.

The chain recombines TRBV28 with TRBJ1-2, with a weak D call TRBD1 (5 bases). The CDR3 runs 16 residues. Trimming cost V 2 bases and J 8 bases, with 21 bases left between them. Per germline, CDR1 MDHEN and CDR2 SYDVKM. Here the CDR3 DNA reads TGTGCCAGCAGTTTAATCTCCCCAGGGATCCGAGGCGGCTACACCTTC. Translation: CASSLISPGIRGGYTF.

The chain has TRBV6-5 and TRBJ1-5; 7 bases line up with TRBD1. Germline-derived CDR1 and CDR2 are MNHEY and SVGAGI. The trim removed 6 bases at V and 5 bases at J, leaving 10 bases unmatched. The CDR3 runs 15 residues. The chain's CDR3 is CASRETGLADQPQHF. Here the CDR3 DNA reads TGTGCCAGCAGGGAGACAGGGCTGGCGGATCAGCCCCAGCATTTT.

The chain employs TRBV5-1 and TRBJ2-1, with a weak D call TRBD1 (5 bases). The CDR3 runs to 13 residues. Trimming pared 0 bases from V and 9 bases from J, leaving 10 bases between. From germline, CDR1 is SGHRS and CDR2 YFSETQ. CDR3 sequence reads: CASSLDLGLEQFF. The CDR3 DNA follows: TGCGCCAGCAGCTTGGATCTGGGGCTTGAGCAGTTCTTC.

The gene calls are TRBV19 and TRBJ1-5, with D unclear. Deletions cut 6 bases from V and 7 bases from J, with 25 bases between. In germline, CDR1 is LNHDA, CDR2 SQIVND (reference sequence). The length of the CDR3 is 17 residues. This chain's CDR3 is CASRLTIRAGWVQPQHF. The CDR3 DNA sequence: TGTGCCAGTAGGCTAACCATCCGGGCCGGCTGGGTCCAGCCCCAGCATTTT.

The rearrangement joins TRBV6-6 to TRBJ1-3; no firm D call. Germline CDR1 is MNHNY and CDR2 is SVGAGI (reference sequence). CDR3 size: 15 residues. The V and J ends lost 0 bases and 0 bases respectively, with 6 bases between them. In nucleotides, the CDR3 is TGTGCCAGCAGTTACTCCGGCAGCTCTGGAAACACCATATATTTT. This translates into CASSYSGSSGNTIYF.

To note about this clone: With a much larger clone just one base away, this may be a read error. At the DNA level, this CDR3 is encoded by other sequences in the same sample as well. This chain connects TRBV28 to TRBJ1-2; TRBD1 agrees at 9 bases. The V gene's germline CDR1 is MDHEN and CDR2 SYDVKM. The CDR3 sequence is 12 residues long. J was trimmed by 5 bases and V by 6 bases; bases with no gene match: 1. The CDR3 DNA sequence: TGTGCCAGCAGGACAGGGGGTTATGGCTACACCTTC. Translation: CASRTGGYGYTF.

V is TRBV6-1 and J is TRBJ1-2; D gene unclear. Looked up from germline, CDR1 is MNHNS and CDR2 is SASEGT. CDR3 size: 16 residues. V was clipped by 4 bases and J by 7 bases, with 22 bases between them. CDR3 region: CASSGAIGKEAFGYTF. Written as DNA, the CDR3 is TGTGCCAGCAGTGGGGCGATTGGCAAGGAAGCATTTGGCTACACCTTC.

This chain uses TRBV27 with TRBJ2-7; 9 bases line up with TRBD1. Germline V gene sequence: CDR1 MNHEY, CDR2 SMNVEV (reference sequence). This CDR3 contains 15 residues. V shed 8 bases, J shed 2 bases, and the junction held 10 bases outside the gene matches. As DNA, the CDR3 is TGTGCCAGCTGCACCGGGACAGGGTGTCCCTACGAGCAGTACTTC. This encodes CASCTGTGCPYEQYF.

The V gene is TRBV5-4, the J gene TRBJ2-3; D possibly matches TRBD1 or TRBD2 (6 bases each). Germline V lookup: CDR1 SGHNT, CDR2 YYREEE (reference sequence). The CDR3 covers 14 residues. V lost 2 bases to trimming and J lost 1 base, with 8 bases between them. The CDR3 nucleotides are TGTGCCAGCAGCTTCGGGGGCCGCACAGATACGCAGTATTTT. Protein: CASSFGGRTDTQYF.

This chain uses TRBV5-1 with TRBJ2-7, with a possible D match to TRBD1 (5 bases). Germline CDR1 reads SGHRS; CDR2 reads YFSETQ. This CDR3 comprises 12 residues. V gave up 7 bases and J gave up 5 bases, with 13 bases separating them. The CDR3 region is CASSTQGNEQYF. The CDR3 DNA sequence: TGCGCCAGCTCAACCCAGGGTAACGAGCAGTACTTC.

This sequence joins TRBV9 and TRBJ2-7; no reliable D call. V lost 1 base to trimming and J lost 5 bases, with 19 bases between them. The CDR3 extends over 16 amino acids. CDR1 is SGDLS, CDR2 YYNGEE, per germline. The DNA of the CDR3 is TGTGCCAGCAGCGTAAGGAAAAGGGCCGCGATGAACGAGCAGTACTTC. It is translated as CASSVRKRAAMNEQYF.